The table lists the clone carrying this T cell receptor beta chain with many counts. Its antigen is still unknown. The sample originates from a study of T cell repertoires in cytomegalovirus infection. There are 11 residues in the CDR3. Germline-derived CDR1 and CDR2 are SGHTA and FQGNSA. The ends were cut back, 5 bases at V and 4 bases at J, with 5 bases in the middle. From the reads, TCRdb called clonotypes with MiXCR, one entry per CDR3 protein. The table includes approximately 310,000 distinct CDR3 sequences, 25% detected once. This sequence joins TRBV7-2 and TRBJ1-2; D unresolved. Sequences were derived from cultured PBMCs, sampled from culture after CMV antigen stimulation. The sequence was collected from a human donor in good health (CMV status not recorded). Some clones in this sample may be carry-over from other donors' samples. The CDR3 is CASSNFYGYTF. The CDR3 region has the DNA TGTGCCAGCAGCAATTTCTATGGCTACACCTTC.